This T cell receptor beta chain was profiled in a study of control samples from healthy donors and cancer patients. Repertoires were generated with immunoSEQ multiplex PCR, while TCRdb's copy carries only in-frame clones and drops some. The sample lists approximately 150,000 clones; 80% to 95% were seen once. The V segment lost 5 bases and the J segment 3 bases; nucleotides outside the gene matches: 8. This CDR3 region has 16 residues. Germline CDR1 SGHTA, CDR2 FQGNSA. Sequenced: blood. The V and J genes are TRBV7-2 and TRBJ2-7; 12 nucleotides match TRBD2. The source of this sequence is a woman aged 40-49 years in good health. In DNA, the CDR3 is TGTGCCAGCAGCCAGACTAGCGGGGGAGTTCACTACGAGCAGTACTTC. It codes for CASSQTSGGVHYEQYF. Together with reference TRBV7-2 and TRBJ2-7, the CDR3 gives the full variable domain: GAGVSQSPSNKVTEKGKDVELRCDPISGHTALYWYRQSLGQGLEFLIYFQGNSAPDKSGLPSDRFSAERTGGSVSTLTIQRTQQEDSAVYLCASSQTSGGVHYEQYFGPGTRLTVT.